Sequencing of this T cell receptor beta chain was carried out in a study of shared clonotypes between healthy human individuals. Study-level results: Researchers found naive subsets generally carried larger estimated richness than memory subsets.

CDR1 and CDR2 from the germline V gene are PRHDT and FYEKMQ (reference sequence). V was trimmed by 7 bases and J by 0 bases, leaving 10 bases between them. CDR3 length equals 15 residues. Every contributor of samples was a Caucasian grown-up residing in Nashville, Tennessee. Replicate sorted-subset PCRs were loaded with around 0.2 ug DNA, 30,000 to 35,000 T cell genomes. TCRdb keeps only in-frame clones here, not all; method: immunoSEQ multiplex PCR. The sample records a few hundred thousand clones, around 86% being singletons. In regard to this clone: As yet, its antigen is unknown.

The source material was memory CD8+ T cells sorted from blood. Subset given: CD45RO+ cells pooled with CCR7-negative TemRA cells. The receptor was isolated from a man aged 18 to 29 in good health. The chain has TRBV13 and TRBJ2-6; D is unresolved. DNA of the CDR3: TGTGCCAGCACCCTTTTGAGCTCTGGGGCCAACGTCCTGACTTTC. Translating gives CASTLLSSGANVLTF.